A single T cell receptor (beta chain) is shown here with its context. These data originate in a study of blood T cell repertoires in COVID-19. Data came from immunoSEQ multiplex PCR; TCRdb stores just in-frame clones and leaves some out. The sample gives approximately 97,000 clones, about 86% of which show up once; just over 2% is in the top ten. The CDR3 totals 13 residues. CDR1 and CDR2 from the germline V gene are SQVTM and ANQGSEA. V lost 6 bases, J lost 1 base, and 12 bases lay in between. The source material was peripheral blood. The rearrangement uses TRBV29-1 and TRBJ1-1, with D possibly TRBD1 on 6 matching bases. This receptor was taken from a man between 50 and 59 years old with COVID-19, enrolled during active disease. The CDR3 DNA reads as TGCAGCGTACCAGACAGGAAGAACACTGAAGCTTTCTTT. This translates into CSVPDRKNTEAFF.